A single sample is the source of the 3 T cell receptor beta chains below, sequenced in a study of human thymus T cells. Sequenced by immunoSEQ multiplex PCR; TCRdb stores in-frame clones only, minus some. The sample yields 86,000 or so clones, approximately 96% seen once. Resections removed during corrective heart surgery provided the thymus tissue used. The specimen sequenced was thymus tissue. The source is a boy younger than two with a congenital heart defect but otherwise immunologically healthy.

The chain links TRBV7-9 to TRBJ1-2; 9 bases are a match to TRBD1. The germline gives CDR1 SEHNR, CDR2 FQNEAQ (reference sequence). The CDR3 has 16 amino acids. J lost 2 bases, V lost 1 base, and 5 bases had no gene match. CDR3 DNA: TGTGCCAGCAGCTTAGTACCCGGACAGGGGAACTATGGCTACACCTTC. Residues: CASSLVPGQGNYGYTF.

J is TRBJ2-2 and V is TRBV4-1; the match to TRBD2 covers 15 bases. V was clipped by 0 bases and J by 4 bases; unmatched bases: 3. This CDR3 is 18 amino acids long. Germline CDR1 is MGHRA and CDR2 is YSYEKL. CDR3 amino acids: CASSQEGTSGRSTGELFF. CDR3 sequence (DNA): TGCGCCAGCAGCCAAGAGGGGACTAGCGGGAGGAGCACCGGGGAGCTGTTTTTT.

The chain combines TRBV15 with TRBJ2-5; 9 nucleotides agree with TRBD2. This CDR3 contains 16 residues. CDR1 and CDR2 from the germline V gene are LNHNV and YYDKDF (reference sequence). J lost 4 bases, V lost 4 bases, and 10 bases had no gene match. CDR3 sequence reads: CATSKAWGTSSETQYF. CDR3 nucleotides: TGTGCCACCAGCAAGGCCTGGGGGACTAGCTCAGAGACCCAGTACTTC.